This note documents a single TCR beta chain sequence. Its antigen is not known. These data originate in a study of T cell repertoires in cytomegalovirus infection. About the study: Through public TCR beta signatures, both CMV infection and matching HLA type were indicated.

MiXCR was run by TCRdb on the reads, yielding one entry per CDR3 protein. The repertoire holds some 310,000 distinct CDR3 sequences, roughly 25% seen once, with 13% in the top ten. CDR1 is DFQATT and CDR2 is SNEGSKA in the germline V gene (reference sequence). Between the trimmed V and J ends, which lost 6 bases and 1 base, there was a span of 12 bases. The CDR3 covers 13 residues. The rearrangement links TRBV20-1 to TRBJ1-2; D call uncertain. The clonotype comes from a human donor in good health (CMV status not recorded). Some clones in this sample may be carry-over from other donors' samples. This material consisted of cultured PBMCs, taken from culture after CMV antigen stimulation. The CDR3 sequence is CSAPQEGNYGYTF. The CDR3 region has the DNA TGCAGTGCACCCCAGGAGGGTAACTATGGCTACACCTTC.